This T cell receptor (beta chain) appears in the sequencing data of a study of T cell responses to AZD1222 COVID-19 vaccine. Study conclusions and caveats: There were mostly white British donors and more females than males, and clonal diversity was possibly underestimated.

The CDR3 is 12 residues long. Per germline, CDR1 SGHAT and CDR2 FQNNGV. V lost 2 bases to trimming and J lost 7 bases, with 6 bases between them. This clone was seen a single time. Its antigen is unidentified. TCRdb's copy holds only in-frame clones and misses some; the assay was immunoSEQ multiplex PCR. The sample yields roughly 120,000 clones, more than 85% seen once. The receptor's source is an adult in good health. Sequencing used peripheral blood, obtained on day 0 of AZD1222 vaccination. The chain uses TRBV11-2 and TRBJ2-1, with D uncertain. The CDR3 is CASSLSRNEQFF. CDR3 DNA: TGTGCCAGCAGCTTATCGAGGAATGAGCAGTTCTTC.